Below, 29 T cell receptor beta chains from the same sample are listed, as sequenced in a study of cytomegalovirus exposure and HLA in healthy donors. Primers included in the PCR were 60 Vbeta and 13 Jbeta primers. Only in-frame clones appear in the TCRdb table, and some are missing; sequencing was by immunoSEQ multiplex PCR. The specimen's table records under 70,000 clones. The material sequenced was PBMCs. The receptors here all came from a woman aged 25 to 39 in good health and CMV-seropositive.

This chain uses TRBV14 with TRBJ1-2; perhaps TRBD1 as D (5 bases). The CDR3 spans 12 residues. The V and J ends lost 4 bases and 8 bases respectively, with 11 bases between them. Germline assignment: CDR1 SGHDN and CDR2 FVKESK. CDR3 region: CASSPGLRGYTF. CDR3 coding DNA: TGTGCCAGCAGCCCGGGACTAAGGGGCTACACCTTC.

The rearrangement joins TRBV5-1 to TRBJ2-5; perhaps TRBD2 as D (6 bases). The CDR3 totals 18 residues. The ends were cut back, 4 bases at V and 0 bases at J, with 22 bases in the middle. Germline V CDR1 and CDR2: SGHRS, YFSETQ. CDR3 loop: CASSHYRRPEGYQETQYF. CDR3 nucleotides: TGCGCCAGCAGCCACTATCGCCGCCCGGAGGGGTACCAAGAGACCCAGTACTTC. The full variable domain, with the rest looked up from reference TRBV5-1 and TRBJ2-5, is KAGVTQTPRYLIKTRGQQVTLSCSPISGHRSVSWYQQTPGQGLQFLFEYFSETQRNKGNFPGRFSGRQFSNSRSEMNVSTLELGDSALYLCASSHYRRPEGYQETQYFGPGTRLLVL.

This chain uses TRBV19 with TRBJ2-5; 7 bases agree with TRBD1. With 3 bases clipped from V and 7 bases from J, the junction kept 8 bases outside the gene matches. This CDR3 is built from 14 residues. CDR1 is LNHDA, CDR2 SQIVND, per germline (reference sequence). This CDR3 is CASSITGARGTQYF. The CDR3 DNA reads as TGTGCCAGTAGTATTACAGGGGCCCGAGGGACCCAGTACTTC.

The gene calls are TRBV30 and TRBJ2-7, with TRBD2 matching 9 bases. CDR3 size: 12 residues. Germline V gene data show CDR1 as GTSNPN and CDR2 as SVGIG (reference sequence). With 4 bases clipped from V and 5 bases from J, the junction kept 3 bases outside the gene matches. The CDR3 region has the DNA TGTGCCTGGAACGAGCGGGGGGACGAGCAGTACTTC. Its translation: CAWNERGDEQYF.

CDR3 residues: CASTGALPYEQYF. The CDR3 DNA follows: TGTGCCAGCACAGGGGCTCTCCCCTACGAGCAGTACTTC. This rearrangement joins TRBV28 to TRBJ2-7; weak D call: TRBD1 (6 bases). V was cut by 7 bases and J by 2 bases, with 12 bases left in between. Germline V CDR1 and CDR2: MDHEN, SYDVKM. The CDR3 has 13 residues.

The CDR3 nucleotides read TGTGCCAGTAATACCGGGACAGCAAAAAACATTCAGTACTTC. This codes for CASNTGTAKNIQYF. V usage is TRBV19 and J usage is TRBJ2-4; 7 nucleotides match TRBD1. Per the germline V gene, CDR1 is LNHDA and CDR2 is SQIVND (reference sequence). The CDR3 has 14 residues. Trimming cost V 7 bases and J 4 bases; bases outside gene matches: 7. Full variable domain (missing parts from reference TRBV19 and TRBJ2-4): DGGITQSPKYLFRKEGQNVTLSCEQNLNHDAMYWYRQDPGQGLRLIYYSQIVNDFQKGDIAEGYSVSREKKESFPLTVTSAQKNPTAFYLCASNTGTAKNIQYFGAGTRLSVL.

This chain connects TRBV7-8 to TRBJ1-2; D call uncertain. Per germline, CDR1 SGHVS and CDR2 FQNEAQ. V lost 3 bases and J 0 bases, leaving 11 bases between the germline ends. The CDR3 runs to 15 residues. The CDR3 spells CASSFNGYPNYGYTF. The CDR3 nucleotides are TGTGCCAGCAGCTTCAACGGGTACCCTAACTATGGCTACACCTTC.

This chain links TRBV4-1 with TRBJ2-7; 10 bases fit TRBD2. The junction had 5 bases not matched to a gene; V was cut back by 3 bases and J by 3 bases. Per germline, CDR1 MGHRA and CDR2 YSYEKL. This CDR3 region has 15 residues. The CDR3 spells CASSHQGLASYEQYF. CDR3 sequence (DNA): TGCGCCAGCAGCCATCAGGGACTAGCGAGCTACGAGCAGTACTTC.

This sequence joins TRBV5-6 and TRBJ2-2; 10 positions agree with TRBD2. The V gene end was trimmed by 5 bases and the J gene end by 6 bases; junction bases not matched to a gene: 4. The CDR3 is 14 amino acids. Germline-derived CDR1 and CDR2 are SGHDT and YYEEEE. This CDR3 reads CASRFTSGAGELFF. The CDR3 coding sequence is TGTGCCAGCAGATTTACTAGCGGGGCCGGGGAGCTGTTTTTT.

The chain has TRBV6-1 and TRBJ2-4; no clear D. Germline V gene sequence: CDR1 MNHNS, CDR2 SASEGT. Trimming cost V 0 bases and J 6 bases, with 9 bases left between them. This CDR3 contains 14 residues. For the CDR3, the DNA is TGTGCCAGCAGTGAAGCGGGCAGCCCAAACATTCAGTACTTC. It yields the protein CASSEAGSPNIQYF.

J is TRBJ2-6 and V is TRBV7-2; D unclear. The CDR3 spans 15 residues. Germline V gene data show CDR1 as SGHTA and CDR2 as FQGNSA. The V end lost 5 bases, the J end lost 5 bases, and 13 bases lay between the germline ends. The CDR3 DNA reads TGTGCCAGCAGCCTCCCCCCCTTAAGGGCCAACGTCCTGACTTTC. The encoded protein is CASSLPPLRANVLTF.

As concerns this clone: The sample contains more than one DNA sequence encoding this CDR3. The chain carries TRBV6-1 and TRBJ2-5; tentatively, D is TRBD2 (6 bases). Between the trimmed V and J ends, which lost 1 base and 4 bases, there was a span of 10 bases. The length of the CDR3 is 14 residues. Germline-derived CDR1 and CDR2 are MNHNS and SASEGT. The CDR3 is CASSEDLEGETQYF. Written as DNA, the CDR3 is TGTGCCAGCAGTGAAGACCTGGAGGGAGAGACCCAGTACTTC.

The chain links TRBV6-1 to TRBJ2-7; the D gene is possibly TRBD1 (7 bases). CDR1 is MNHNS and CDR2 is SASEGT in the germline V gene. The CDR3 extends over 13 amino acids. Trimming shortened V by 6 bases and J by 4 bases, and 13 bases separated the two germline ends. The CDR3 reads CASRTTGRYEQYF. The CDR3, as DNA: TGTGCCAGCAGAACGACAGGGAGGTACGAGCAGTACTTC.

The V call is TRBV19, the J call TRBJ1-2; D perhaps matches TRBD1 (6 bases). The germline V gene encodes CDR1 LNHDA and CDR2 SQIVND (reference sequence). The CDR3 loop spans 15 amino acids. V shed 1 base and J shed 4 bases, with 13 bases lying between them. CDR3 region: CASSIGGGVGYGYTF. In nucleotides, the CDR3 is TGTGCCAGTAGTATAGGAGGGGGAGTCGGCTATGGCTACACCTTC.

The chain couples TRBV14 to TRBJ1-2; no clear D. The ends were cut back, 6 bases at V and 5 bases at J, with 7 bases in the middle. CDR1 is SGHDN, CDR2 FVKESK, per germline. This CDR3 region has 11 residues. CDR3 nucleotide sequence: TGTGCCAGCAGTCTCTTGTATGGCTACACCTTC. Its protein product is CASSLLYGYTF.

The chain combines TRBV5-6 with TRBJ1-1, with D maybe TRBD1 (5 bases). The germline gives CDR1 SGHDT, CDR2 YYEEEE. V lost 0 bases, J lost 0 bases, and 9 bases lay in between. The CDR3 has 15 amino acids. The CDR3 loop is CASSLGGYMNTEAFF. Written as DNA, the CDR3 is TGTGCCAGCAGCTTGGGGGGCTACATGAACACTGAAGCTTTCTTT. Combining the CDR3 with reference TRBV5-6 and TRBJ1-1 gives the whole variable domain DAGVTQSPTHLIKTRGQQVTLRCSPKSGHDTVSWYQQALGQGPQFIFQYYEEEERQRGNFPDRFSGHQFPNYSSELNVNALLLGDSALYLCASSLGGYMNTEAFFGQGTRLTVV.

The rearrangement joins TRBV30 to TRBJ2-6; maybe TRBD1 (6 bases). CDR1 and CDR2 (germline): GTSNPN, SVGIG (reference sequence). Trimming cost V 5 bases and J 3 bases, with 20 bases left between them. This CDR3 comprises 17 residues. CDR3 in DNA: TGTGCCTGGGCCAGGGGCCTATCCCCTCTTGGGGCCAACGTCCTGACTTTC. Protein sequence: CAWARGLSPLGANVLTF.

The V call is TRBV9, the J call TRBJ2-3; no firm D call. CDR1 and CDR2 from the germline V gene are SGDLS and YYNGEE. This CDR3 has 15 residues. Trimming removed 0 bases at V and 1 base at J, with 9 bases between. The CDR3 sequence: CASSVVYQGTDTQYF. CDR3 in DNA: TGTGCCAGCAGCGTAGTGTACCAGGGCACAGATACGCAGTATTTT.

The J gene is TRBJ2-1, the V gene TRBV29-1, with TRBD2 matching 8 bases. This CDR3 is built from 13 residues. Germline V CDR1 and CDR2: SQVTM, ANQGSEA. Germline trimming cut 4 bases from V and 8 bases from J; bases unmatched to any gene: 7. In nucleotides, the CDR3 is TGCAGCGTTGGGACACCGGGACTAGATGAGCAGTTCTTC. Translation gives CSVGTPGLDEQFF.

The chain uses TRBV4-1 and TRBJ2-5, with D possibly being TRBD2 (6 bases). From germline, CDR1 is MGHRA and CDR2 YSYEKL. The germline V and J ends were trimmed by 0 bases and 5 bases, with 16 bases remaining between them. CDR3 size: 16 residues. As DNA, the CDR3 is TGCGCCAGCAGCCAAGATAGGTCCGGGAGCTGGGAGACCCAGTACTTC. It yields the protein CASSQDRSGSWETQYF.

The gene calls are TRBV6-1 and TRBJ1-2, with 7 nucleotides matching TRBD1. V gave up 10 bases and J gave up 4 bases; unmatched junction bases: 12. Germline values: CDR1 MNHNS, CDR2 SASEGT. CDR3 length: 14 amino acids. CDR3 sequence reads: CATRDRASSYGYTF. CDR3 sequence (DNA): TGTGCCACCCGTGACAGGGCTAGTAGCTATGGCTACACCTTC.

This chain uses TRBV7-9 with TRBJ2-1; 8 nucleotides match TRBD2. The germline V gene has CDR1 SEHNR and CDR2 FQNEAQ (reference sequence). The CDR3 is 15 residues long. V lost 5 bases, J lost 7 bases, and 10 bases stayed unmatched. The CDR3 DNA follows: TGTGCCAGCAGCCCCCCACAGCGGGAGCGGAATGAGCAGTTCTTC. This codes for CASSPPQRERNEQFF.

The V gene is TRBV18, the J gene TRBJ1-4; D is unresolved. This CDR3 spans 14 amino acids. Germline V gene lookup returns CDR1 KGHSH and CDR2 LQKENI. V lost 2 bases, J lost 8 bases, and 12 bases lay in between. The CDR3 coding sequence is TGTGCCAGCTCACCATCGAGGGAAGGCGAAAAACTGTTTTTT. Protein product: CASSPSREGEKLFF.

The CDR3, as DNA: TGTGCCAGTTTAGGAACTACCGTTCAAGAGACCCAGTACTTC. This sequence encodes CASLGTTVQETQYF. The chain couples TRBV28 to TRBJ2-5; no definite D call. The germline gives CDR1 MDHEN, CDR2 SYDVKM. V was cut by 9 bases and J by 2 bases, with 16 bases left in between. The CDR3 consists of 14 residues.

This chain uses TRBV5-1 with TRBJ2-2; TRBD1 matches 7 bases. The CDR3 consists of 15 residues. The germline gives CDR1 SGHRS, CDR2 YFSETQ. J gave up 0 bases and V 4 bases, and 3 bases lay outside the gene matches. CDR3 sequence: CASSPGQPNTGELFF. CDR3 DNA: TGCGCCAGCAGCCCGGGACAGCCGAACACCGGGGAGCTGTTTTTT.

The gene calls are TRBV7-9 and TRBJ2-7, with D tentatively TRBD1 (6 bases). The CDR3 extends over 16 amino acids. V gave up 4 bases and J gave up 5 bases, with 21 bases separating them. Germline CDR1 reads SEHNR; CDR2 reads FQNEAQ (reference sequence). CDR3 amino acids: CASSSGTRGWFHEQYF. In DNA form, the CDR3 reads TGTGCCAGCAGCTCGGGGACACGGGGATGGTTCCACGAGCAGTACTTC.

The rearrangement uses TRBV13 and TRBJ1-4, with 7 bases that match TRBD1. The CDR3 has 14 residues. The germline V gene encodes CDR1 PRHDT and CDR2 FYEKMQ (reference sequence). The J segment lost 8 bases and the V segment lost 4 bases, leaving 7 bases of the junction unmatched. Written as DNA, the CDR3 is TGTGCCAGCAGCTCCCGGGGACAGAGAGAAAAACTGTTTTTT. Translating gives CASSSRGQREKLFF. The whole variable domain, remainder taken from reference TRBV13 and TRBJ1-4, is AAGVIQSPRHLIKEKRETATLKCYPIPRHDTVYWYQQGPGQDPQFLISFYEKMQSDKGSIPDRFSAQQFSDYHSELNMSSLELGDSALYFCASSSRGQREKLFFGSGTQLSVL.

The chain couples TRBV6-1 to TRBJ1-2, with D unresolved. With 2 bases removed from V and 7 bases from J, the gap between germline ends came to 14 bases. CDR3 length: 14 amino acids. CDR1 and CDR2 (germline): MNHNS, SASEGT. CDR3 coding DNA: TGTGCCAGCAGTGAACATGCGGCCAGACCTGGCTACACCTTC. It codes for CASSEHAARPGYTF.

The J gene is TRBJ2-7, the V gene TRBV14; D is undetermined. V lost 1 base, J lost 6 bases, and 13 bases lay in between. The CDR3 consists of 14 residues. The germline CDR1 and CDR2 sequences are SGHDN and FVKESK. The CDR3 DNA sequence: TGTGCCAGCAGCCAAGTGGCCCCGCCGGGCGAGCAGTACTTC. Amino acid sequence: CASSQVAPPGEQYF.